Shown below are 32 T cell receptor beta chains from a single sample sequenced in a study of regulatory T cells in long-lasting Graves disease. Both iRepertoire HTBI primers and Arm-PCR of CDR3 regions were used to build the TCR beta libraries. One entry per CDR3 protein, called by TCRdb with MiXCR from the multiplex PCR reads. The sample consists of 300,000 to 450,000 distinct CDR3 sequences, around a sixth of them appearing once. Time point noted: newly diagnosed GD, antithyroid drugs for less than 3 months. From PBMCs, RNA was extracted and then used to make the TCR library. Sequenced here: peripheral blood mononuclear cells (PBMCs), sampled at new diagnosis, from a patient treated with antithyroid drugs. Source of these receptors: a female donor with Graves disease.

This clonotype was recorded a few times. The CDR3, as DNA: TGTGCCAGCAGTTTAGGCGGACAAGACACTGAAGCTTTCTTT. Protein sequence: CASSLGGQDTEAFF. The chain is built from TRBV12-3 or TRBV12-4 and TRBJ1-1, with a tentative D call TRBD1 (5 bases). V dropped 1 base and J dropped 3 bases, with 9 bases sitting between them. The CDR3 is 14 residues long.

At least ten counts were recorded for this clonotype. This sequence joins TRBV7-2 and TRBJ1-2; TRBD1 is a possible D gene (6 bases). This CDR3 has 13 residues. Trimming removed 9 bases at V and 3 bases at J, with 14 bases between. Germline V gene data show CDR1 as SGHTA and CDR2 as FQGNSA. In nucleotides, the CDR3 is TGTGCCAGAGACTTAGAGGGGGACTATGGCTACACCTTC. It encodes CARDLEGDYGYTF.

In its sample, this clonotype was seen many times. The V call is TRBV12-3 or TRBV12-4, the J call TRBJ2-3, with 9 bases lining up with TRBD2. Trimming took 5 bases from V and 0 from J; bases not matched to a gene: 12. CDR3 size: 18 residues. The chain's CDR3 is CASSIGPTSGPSTDTQYF. The CDR3 coding sequence is TGTGCCAGCAGTATAGGTCCGACTAGCGGACCTAGCACAGATACGCAGTATTTT.

A single count supports this clonotype. V is TRBV7-2 and J is TRBJ2-3; D not certain. This CDR3 has 16 residues. V lost 6 bases, J lost 2 bases, and 18 bases lay in between. The V gene's germline CDR1 is SGHTA and CDR2 FQGNSA. The CDR3 reads CASSSLGRRTTDTQYF. The CDR3 DNA reads TGTGCCAGCAGTTCCCTTGGACGTAGGACCACAGATACGCAGTATTTT.

The chain uses TRBV4-3 and TRBJ2-1; 7 bases agree with TRBD1. The CDR3 loop spans 15 amino acids. Germline CDR1 reads LGHNA; CDR2 reads YSLEER. V was pared by 0 bases and J by 2 bases, with 1 base of the junction left unmatched. The CDR3 sequence is CASSQDQGAYNEQFF. In nucleotides, the CDR3 is TGCGCCAGCAGCCAAGACCAGGGGGCCTACAATGAGCAGTTCTTC.

This sequence joins TRBV7-9 and TRBJ2-7, with TRBD1 identical over 11 bases. CDR1 and CDR2 from the germline V gene are SEHNR and FQNEAQ (reference sequence). CDR3 length: 15 residues. The V segment lost 4 bases and the J segment 3 bases; nucleotides outside the gene matches: 5. The CDR3 loop reads CASSWGQGGDYEQYF. The CDR3 DNA reads TGTGCCAGCAGCTGGGGACAGGGGGGCGACTACGAGCAGTACTTC.

Concerning this clonotype: A read error is possible here, since a much larger clone lies one base away. The V call is TRBV19, the J call TRBJ2-1; the D is unclear. CDR1 and CDR2 from the germline V gene are LNHDA and SQIVND (reference sequence). V lost 5 bases, J lost 0 bases, and 14 bases lay in between. The CDR3 covers 16 residues. CDR3 region: CASSPTLQSSYNEQFF. The CDR3, as DNA: TGTGCCAGTAGTCCCACCCTACAAAGCTCCTACAATGAGCAGTTCTTC.

At least ten counts were recorded for this clonotype. CDR3 sequence: CASSLVPYQETQYF. CDR3 coding DNA: TGCGCCAGCAGCTTGGTGCCTTATCAAGAGACCCAGTACTTC. The rearrangement uses TRBV5-1 and TRBJ2-5; D ambiguous. The length of the CDR3 is 14 residues. V shed 0 bases and J shed 2 bases, with 8 bases lying between them. Germline CDR1 and CDR2: SGHRS and YFSETQ. Supplemented by reference TRBV5-1 and TRBJ2-5, the full variable domain reads KAGVTQTPRYLIKTRGQQVTLSCSPISGHRSVSWYQQTPGQGLQFLFEYFSETQRNKGNFPGRFSGRQFSNSRSEMNVSTLELGDSALYLCASSLVPYQETQYFGPGTRLLVL.

The V and J genes are TRBV20-1 and TRBJ2-7; no firm D call. Germline values: CDR1 DFQATT, CDR2 SNEGSKA (reference sequence). This CDR3 contains 12 residues. The V gene lost 3 bases and the J gene lost 2 bases, with 8 bases spanning the gap. The CDR3 spells CSARPEPYEQYF. The CDR3 DNA follows: TGCAGTGCTAGGCCTGAGCCCTACGAGCAGTACTTC.

This clonotype was observed a handful of times. This chain uses TRBV19 with TRBJ1-5; D call uncertain. This CDR3 has 14 amino acids. V was trimmed by 5 bases and J by 9 bases, leaving 17 bases between them. Germline CDR1 is LNHDA and CDR2 is SQIVND (reference sequence). The CDR3 sequence is CASSPEVRRAPQHF. CDR3 nucleotide sequence: TGTGCCAGTAGTCCTGAGGTGAGAAGAGCGCCCCAGCATTTT.

CDR3 region: CSARDQGRLQETQYF. The CDR3 nucleotides read TGCAGTGCTAGAGATCAGGGGAGACTCCAAGAGACCCAGTACTTC. This sequence joins TRBV20-1 and TRBJ2-5; TRBD1 is a possible D gene (6 bases). The CDR3 spans 15 residues. The V and J ends lost 0 bases and 1 base respectively, with 12 bases between them. The germline V gene has CDR1 DFQATT and CDR2 SNEGSKA (reference sequence).

This clonotype was seen repeatedly, ten times or more. V usage is TRBV13 and J usage is TRBJ2-1, with 13 bases that match TRBD2. The CDR3 covers 15 residues. CDR1 and CDR2 from the germline V gene are PRHDT and FYEKMQ (reference sequence). The ends lost 4 bases at V and 6 bases at J; junction bases unmatched: 3. CDR3 in amino acids: CASSSTSGGFNEQFF. CDR3 nucleotide sequence: TGTGCCAGCAGCTCGACTAGCGGGGGGTTCAATGAGCAGTTCTTC.

The chain couples TRBV7-3 to TRBJ2-7; D gene unclear. The CDR3 loop spans 13 amino acids. V was shortened by 0 bases and J by 5 bases, with 8 bases between the two germline ends. Germline V gene sequence: CDR1 SGHTA, CDR2 FQGTGA. The CDR3 loop reads CASSLTYGHEQYF. The DNA for the CDR3 is TGTGCCAGCAGCTTAACTTACGGGCACGAGCAGTACTTC.

This clonotype was seen ten or more times. The V call is TRBV11-2, the J call TRBJ2-7; D gene ambiguous. Germline CDR1 SGHAT, CDR2 FQNNGV. Trimming took off 0 bases at V and 6 bases at J, with 21 bases between the two ends. This CDR3 region has 17 residues. The CDR3 DNA reads TGTGCCAGCAGCTTAGATTTGTTCCAAGGTTACGCCAGCGAGCAGTACTTC. Protein sequence: CASSLDLFQGYASEQYF.

This clonotype was observed a few times. The chain employs TRBV7-9 and TRBJ1-6, with 8 positions matching TRBD1. CDR3 length: 18 residues. J gave up 7 bases and V 1 base, and 12 bases lay outside the gene matches. Germline V gene lookup returns CDR1 SEHNR and CDR2 FQNEAQ (reference sequence). The CDR3 DNA follows: TGTGCCAGCAGCTTAGAAGTGGGGACAGGTTCTTGGAATTCACCCCTCCACTTT. Amino acid sequence: CASSLEVGTGSWNSPLHF.

The table lists this clonotype with many counts. The chain links TRBV25-1 to TRBJ2-2, with 14 positions matching TRBD2. This CDR3 contains 19 residues. Germline CDR1 reads MGHDK; CDR2 reads SYGVNS. J gave up 7 bases and V 0 bases, and 10 bases lay outside the gene matches. DNA of the CDR3: TGTGCCAGCAGTGAATATCATGGGACTAGCGGGAGCTCGGGCGGGGAGCTGTTTTTT. Residues: CASSEYHGTSGSSGGELFF.

The chain recombines TRBV10-3 with TRBJ1-1; D ambiguous. Germline CDR1 ENHRY, CDR2 SYGVKD. This CDR3 region has 15 residues. Trimming pared 3 bases from V and 0 bases from J, leaving 11 bases between. CDR3 protein: CAISEIEHMNTEAFF. CDR3 bases: TGTGCCATCAGTGAAATCGAACACATGAACACTGAAGCTTTCTTT.

V usage is TRBV6-2 or TRBV6-3 and J usage is TRBJ2-6, with no clear D. CDR1 and CDR2 (germline): MNHEY, SVGEGT. The CDR3 extends over 16 amino acids. Trimming removed 2 bases at V and 0 bases at J, with 8 bases between. CDR3 sequence (DNA): TGTGCCAGCAGTTACAAACGGTACTCTGGGGCCAACGTCCTGACTTTC. Protein product: CASSYKRYSGANVLTF.

This clonotype was recorded at least ten times. The V call is TRBV29-1, the J call TRBJ2-1; a weak D match, TRBD2 (5 bases). The CDR3 has 13 residues. CDR1 SQVTM and CDR2 ANQGSEA come from the germline V gene. V was trimmed by 4 bases and J by 5 bases, leaving 12 bases between them. The CDR3 nucleotides are TGCAGCGTTGGACCGGACGGGGACAATGAGCAGTTCTTC. Translated, it gives CSVGPDGDNEQFF.

Many counts were recorded for this clonotype. The J gene is TRBJ2-3, the V gene TRBV11-2; 7 bases map to TRBD2. In germline, CDR1 is SGHAT, CDR2 FQNNGV. The V and J ends lost 3 bases and 1 base, in that order; junction bases with no gene match: 4. This CDR3 region has 15 residues. The CDR3: CASSFKLAGTDTQYF. Here the CDR3 DNA reads TGTGCCAGCAGCTTTAAGCTAGCGGGCACAGATACGCAGTATTTT.

In its sample, this clonotype was seen many times. This rearrangement joins TRBV11-2 to TRBJ2-5; 8 nucleotides align to TRBD2. Germline CDR1 is SGHAT and CDR2 is FQNNGV. The V and J ends lost 1 base and 0 bases, in that order; junction bases with no gene match: 7. CDR3 size: 17 residues. The CDR3 bases are TGTGCCAGCAGCTTAGTTTTGGCTAGCGGGTACCAAGAGACCCAGTACTTC. Encoded protein: CASSLVLASGYQETQYF.

This clonotype was counted many times. The rearrangement uses TRBV2 and TRBJ1-1; D unclear. Germline lookup yields CDR1 SNHLY and CDR2 FYNNEI. Trimming left V 6 bases short and J 0 bases short, with 11 bases between. The CDR3 is made up of 14 amino acids. CDR3 in amino acids: CASRAGGMNTEAFF. The CDR3 DNA sequence: TGTGCCAGCAGGGCAGGAGGCATGAACACTGAAGCTTTCTTT.

To note about this clonotype: This sequence is one base from a far larger clone and is likely a read error. The chain combines TRBV5-1 with TRBJ1-1; D gene ambiguous. This CDR3 has 14 residues. Germline CDR1 reads SGHRS; CDR2 reads YFSETQ. The CDR3 is CASSFRSSSTEAFF. CDR3 nucleotides: TGTGCCAGCAGCTTCCGGTCTAGTAGCACTGAAGCTTTCTTT.

This clonotype has ten or more counts. V usage is TRBV2 and J usage is TRBJ2-2; 11 bases line up with TRBD1. Trimming removed 8 bases from V and 4 bases from J; junction bases left unmatched: 3. The germline V gene encodes CDR1 SNHLY and CDR2 FYNNEI. CDR3 size: 14 residues. CDR3 DNA sequence: TGTGCCAGCTGGGACAGGGGGTTCACCGGGGAGCTGTTTTTT. Protein sequence: CASWDRGFTGELFF.

The chain uses TRBV27 and TRBJ1-1; 7 nucleotides agree with TRBD1. This CDR3 spans 12 amino acids. Looked up from germline, CDR1 is MNHEY and CDR2 is SMNVEV (reference sequence). The junction had 1 base not matched to a gene; V was cut back by 5 bases and J by 4 bases. The CDR3 DNA reads as TGTGCCAGCAGTAAGGGGGCCACTGAAGCTTTCTTT. Translating gives CASSKGATEAFF.

The rearrangement joins TRBV5-5 to TRBJ2-7; TRBD2 matches at 9 bases. This CDR3 has 14 amino acids. J gave up 3 bases and V 7 bases, and 8 bases lay outside the gene matches. Germline V gene lookup returns CDR1 SGHKS and CDR2 YYEKEE (reference sequence). CDR3 DNA sequence: TGTGCCAGCGCCCCGGGACTAGCAGACTACGAGCAGTACTTC. Its translation is CASAPGLADYEQYF.

This clonotype showed up just a few times. This chain joins TRBV5-4 and TRBJ1-2, with D possibly TRBD1 on 5 matching bases. Deletions cut 4 bases from V and 2 bases from J, with 12 bases between. This CDR3 is built from 14 residues. Germline CDR1 SGHNT, CDR2 YYREEE (reference sequence). CDR3 sequence reads: CASSPGGRNYGYTF. The CDR3 coding sequence is TGTGCCAGCAGCCCCGGGGGGAGAAACTATGGCTACACCTTC.

As to this clonotype: This may be a read error: a much more frequent sequence differs by one nucleotide. The V and J genes are TRBV7-9 and TRBJ2-5, with TRBD1 as a possible D gene (5 bases). In germline, CDR1 is SEHNR, CDR2 FQNEAQ (reference sequence). This CDR3 spans 20 amino acids. The CDR3 region is CAGSLEGAPDSSKVGETQYF. The CDR3 DNA is TGTGCCGGCAGCTTAGAAGGGGCCCCGGATTCGTCTAAAGTGGGGGAGACCCAGTACTTC. The whole variable domain, filled in from reference TRBV7-9 and TRBJ2-5, reads DTGVSQNPRHKITKRGQNVTFRCDPISEHNRLYWYRQTLGQGPEFLTYFQNEAQLEKSRLLSDRFSAERPKGSFSTLEIQRTEQGDSAMYLCAGSLEGAPDSSKVGETQYFGPGTRLLVL.

In the case of this clonotype: Since a much larger clone is just one base distant, this may be a read error. The V gene is TRBV12-3 or TRBV12-4, the J gene TRBJ2-1; weak D call: TRBD1 (6 bases). Between the trimmed V and J ends, which lost 7 bases and 10 bases, there was a span of 20 bases. The CDR3 has 14 amino acids. The CDR3 nucleotides are TGTGCCAGCAATCCGGACAGCCGCTCCTACGAGCAGTTCTTC. It translates to CASNPDSRSYEQFF.

The chain recombines TRBV5-6 with TRBJ2-7; no clear D. Germline CDR1 and CDR2: SGHDT and YYEEEE. Trimming pared 4 bases from V and 5 bases from J, leaving 22 bases between. The CDR3 spans 16 residues. CDR3 nucleotide sequence: TGTGCCAGCAGCGCCCTTACTTCGACAAGCCGTGACGAGCAGTACTTC. The encoded protein is CASSALTSTSRDEQYF.

This clonotype was seen a handful of times. The chain uses TRBV5-1 and TRBJ2-3, with TRBD2 matching 10 bases. The CDR3 contains 18 residues. The V segment lost 4 bases and the J segment 0 bases; nucleotides outside the gene matches: 11. The germline CDR1 and CDR2 sequences are SGHRS and YFSETQ. The CDR3 here is CASSRRGRAGGSTDTQYF. The CDR3 nucleotides read TGCGCCAGCAGCCGGAGGGGCCGAGCGGGGGGGAGCACAGATACGCAGTATTTT.

A remark on this clonotype: A far larger clone is one base from this, pointing to a likely read error. The V call is TRBV2, the J call TRBJ2-7, with D perhaps matching TRBD2 (5 bases). The end of the DNA aligns better with TRBJ2-3, so the J call may be wrong. The CDR3 is made up of 16 amino acids. Per the germline V gene, CDR1 is SNHLY and CDR2 is FYNNEI. For the CDR3, the DNA is TGTGCCACCAGTGAGTTCCCGTCCGGGAAAAAAGATACGCAGTATTTT. Amino acid sequence: CATSEFPSGKKDTQYF.